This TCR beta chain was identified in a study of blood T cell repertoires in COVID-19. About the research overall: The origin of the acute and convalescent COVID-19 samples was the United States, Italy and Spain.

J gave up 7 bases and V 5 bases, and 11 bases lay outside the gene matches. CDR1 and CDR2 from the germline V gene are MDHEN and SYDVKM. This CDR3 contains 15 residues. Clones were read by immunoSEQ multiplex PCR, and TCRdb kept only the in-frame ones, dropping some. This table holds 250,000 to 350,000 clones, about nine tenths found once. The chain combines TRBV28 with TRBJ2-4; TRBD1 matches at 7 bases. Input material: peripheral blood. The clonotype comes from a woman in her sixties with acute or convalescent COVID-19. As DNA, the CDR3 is TGTGCCAGCAGTACGGCGGACAGGATCCCGAACATTCAGTACTTC. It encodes CASSTADRIPNIQYF.